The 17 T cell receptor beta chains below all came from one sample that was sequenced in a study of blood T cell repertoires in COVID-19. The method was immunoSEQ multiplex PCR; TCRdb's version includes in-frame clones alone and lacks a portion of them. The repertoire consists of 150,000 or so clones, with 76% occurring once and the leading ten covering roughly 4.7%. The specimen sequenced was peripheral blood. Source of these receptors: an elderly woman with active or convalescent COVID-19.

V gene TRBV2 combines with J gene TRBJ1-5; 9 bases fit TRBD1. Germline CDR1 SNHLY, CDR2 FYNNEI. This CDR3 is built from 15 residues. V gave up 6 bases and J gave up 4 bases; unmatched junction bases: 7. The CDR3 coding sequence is TGTGCCAGCAGCCCGGACAGGGGAAAAAATCAGCCCCAGCATTTT. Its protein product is CASSPDRGKNQPQHF. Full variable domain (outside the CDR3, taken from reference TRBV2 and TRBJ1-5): EPEVTQTPSHQVTQMGQEVILRCVPISNHLYFYWYRQILGQKVEFLVSFYNNEISEKSEIFDDQFSVERPDGSNFTLKIRSTKLEDSAMYFCASSPDRGKNQPQHFGDGTRLSIL.

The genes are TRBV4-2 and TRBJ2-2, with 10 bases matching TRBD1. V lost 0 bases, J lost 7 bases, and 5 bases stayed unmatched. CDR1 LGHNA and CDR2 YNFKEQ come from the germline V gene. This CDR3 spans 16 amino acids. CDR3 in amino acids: CASSQDRDRGFGELFF. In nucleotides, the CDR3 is TGTGCCAGCAGCCAAGATCGGGACAGGGGTTTCGGGGAGCTGTTTTTT.

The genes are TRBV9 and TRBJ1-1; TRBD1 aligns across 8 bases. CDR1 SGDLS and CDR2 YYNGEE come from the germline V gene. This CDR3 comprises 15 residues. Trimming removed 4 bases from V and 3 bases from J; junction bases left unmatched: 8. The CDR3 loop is CASSRRDRGDTEAFF. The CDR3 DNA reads TGTGCCAGCAGCAGACGAGACAGGGGCGACACTGAAGCTTTCTTT.

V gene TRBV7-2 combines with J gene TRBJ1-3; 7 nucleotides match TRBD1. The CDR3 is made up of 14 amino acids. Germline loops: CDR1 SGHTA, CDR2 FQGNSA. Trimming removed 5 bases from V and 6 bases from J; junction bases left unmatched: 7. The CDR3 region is CASSVDRVQNTIYF. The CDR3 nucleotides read TGTGCCAGCAGCGTCGACAGGGTTCAAAACACCATATATTTT.

For the CDR3, the DNA is TGCGCCAGCAGCCGGGACGTACAGGGAAATGAAAAACTGTTTTTT. It is translated as CASSRDVQGNEKLFF. V is TRBV5-1 and J is TRBJ1-4; D is perhaps TRBD1 (6 bases). V gave up 4 bases and J gave up 5 bases, with 15 bases separating them. The CDR3 is 15 residues long. Germline V gene data show CDR1 as SGHRS and CDR2 as YFSETQ.

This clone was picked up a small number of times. The CDR3 region has the DNA TGTGCCAGCAGCCAATCACAAATCCGGGACACCCTCGGCTACACCTTC. Amino acids: CASSQSQIRDTLGYTF. The V gene is TRBV3-1 (or the pseudogene TRBV3-2), the J gene TRBJ1-2; TRBD1 is a possible D gene (6 bases). The germline V gene has CDR1 LGHDT and CDR2 YNNKEL (reference sequence). V shed 2 bases and J shed 8 bases, with 21 bases lying between them. There are 16 residues in the CDR3.

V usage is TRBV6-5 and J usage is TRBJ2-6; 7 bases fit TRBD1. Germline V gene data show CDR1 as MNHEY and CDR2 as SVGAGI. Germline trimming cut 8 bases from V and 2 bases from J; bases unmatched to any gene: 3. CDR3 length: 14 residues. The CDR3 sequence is CASERGPGANVLTF. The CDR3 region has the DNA TGTGCCAGCGAGAGGGGGCCTGGGGCCAACGTCCTGACTTTC.

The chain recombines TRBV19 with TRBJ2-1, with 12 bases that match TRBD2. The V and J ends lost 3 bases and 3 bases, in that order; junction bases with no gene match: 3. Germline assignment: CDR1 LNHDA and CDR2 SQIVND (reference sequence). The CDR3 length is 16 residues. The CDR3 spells CASSILAGGLYNEQFF. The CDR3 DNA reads TGTGCCAGTAGTATTCTAGCGGGGGGGCTCTACAATGAGCAGTTCTTC.

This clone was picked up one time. The CDR3 here is CASSSGLAGEQFF. The CDR3 bases are TGTGCCAGCAGTTCCGGACTAGCGGGGGAGCAGTTCTTC. The chain recombines TRBV12-3 or TRBV12-4 with TRBJ2-1, with 12 nucleotides matching TRBD2. V gave up 4 bases and J gave up 10 bases; unmatched junction bases: 2. The CDR3 is made up of 13 amino acids.

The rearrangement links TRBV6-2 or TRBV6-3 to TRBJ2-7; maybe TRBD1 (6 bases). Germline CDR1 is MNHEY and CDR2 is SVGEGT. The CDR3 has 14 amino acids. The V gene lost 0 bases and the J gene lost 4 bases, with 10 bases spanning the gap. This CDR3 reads CASSYSRTAYEQYF. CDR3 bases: TGTGCCAGCAGTTACTCTCGGACAGCTTACGAGCAGTACTTC.

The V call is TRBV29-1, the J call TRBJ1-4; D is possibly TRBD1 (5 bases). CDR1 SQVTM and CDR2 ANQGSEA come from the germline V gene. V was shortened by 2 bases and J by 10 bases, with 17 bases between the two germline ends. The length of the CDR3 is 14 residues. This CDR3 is CSVEFSGGYGKLFF. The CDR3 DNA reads TGCAGCGTTGAATTTTCGGGGGGGTATGGAAAACTGTTTTTT.

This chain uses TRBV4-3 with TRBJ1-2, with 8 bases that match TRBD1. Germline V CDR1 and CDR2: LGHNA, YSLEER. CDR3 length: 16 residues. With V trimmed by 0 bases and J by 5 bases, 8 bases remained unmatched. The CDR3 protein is CASSQEIRTGQYGYTF. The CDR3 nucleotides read TGCGCCAGCAGCCAAGAGATACGGACAGGGCAATATGGCTACACCTTC.

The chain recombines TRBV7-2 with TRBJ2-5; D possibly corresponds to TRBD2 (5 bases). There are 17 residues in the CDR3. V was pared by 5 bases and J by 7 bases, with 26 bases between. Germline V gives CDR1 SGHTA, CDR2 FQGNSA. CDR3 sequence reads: CASSQPGGPGREGTQYF. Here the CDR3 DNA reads TGTGCCAGCAGCCAGCCAGGTGGTCCTGGTCGGGAAGGGACCCAGTACTTC.

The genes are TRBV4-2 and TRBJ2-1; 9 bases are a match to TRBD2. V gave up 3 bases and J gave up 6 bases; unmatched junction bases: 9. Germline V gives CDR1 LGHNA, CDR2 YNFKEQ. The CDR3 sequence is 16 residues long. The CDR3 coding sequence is TGTGCCAGCAGCCACCTAGCGGGGCGGGGGGGCAATGAGCAGTTCTTC. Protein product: CASSHLAGRGGNEQFF.

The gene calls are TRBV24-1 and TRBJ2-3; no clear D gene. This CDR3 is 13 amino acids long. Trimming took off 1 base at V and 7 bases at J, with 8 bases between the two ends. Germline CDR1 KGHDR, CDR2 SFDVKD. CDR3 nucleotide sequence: TGTGCCACCAGTGATTTCAGAGACAATACGCAGTATTTT. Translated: CATSDFRDNTQYF.

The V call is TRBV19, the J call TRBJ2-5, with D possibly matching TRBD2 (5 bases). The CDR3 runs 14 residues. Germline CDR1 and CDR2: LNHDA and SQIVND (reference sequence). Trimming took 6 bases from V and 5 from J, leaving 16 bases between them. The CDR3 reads CASSEPGGPETQYF. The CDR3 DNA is TGTGCCAGTAGCGAACCCGGAGGTCCGGAGACCCAGTACTTC.

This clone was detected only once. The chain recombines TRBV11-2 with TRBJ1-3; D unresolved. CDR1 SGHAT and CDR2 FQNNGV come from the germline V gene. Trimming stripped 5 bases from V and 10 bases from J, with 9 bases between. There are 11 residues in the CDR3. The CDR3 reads CASSPRDTIYF. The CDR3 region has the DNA TGTGCCAGCAGCCCCCGGGATACCATATATTTT. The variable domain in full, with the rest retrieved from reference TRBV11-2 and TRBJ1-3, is EAGVAQSPRYKIIEKRQSVAFWCNPISGHATLYWYQQILGQGPKLLIQFQNNGVVDDSQLPKDRFSAERLKGVDSTLKIQPAKLEDSAVYLCASSPRDTIYFGEGSWLTVV.